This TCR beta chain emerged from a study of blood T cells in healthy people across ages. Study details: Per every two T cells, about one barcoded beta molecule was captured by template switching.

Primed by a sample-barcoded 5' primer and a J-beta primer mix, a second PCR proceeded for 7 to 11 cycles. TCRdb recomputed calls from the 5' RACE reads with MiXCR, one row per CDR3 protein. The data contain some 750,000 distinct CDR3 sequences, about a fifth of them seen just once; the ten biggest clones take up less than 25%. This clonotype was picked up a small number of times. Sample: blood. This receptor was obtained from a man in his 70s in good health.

The DNA for the CDR3 is TGTGCCATCAGGAATACAGGTGCAACTAATGAAAAACTGTTTTTT. This sequence encodes CAIRNTGATNEKLFF. This chain uses TRBV10-3 with TRBJ1-4, with TRBD1 as a possible D gene (5 bases). This CDR3 is built from 15 residues. Looked up from germline, CDR1 is ENHRY and CDR2 is SYGVKD. The V end lost 6 bases, the J end lost 0 bases, and 11 bases lay between the germline ends.